Each of the 17 T cell receptor beta chains below was sequenced from the same sample in a study of blood T cell repertoires in COVID-19. Here immunoSEQ multiplex PCR was the method, and the copy in TCRdb shows in-frame clones only, minus some. Among more than 70,000 clones listed, around nine tenths were seen once. The specimen sequenced was peripheral blood. The receptors here all came from a woman aged 50 to 60 in a cohort sampled during active COVID-19.

The chain recombines TRBV6-5 with TRBJ1-5, with D unclear. This CDR3 is 12 amino acids long. CDR1 is MNHEY, CDR2 SVGAGI, per germline. CDR3 region: CVGSIVNQPQHF. The CDR3 coding sequence is TGTGTCGGGAGTATAGTCAATCAGCCCCAGCATTTT.

The rearrangement links TRBV24-1 to TRBJ2-1; TRBD1 matches 7 bases. V gave up 0 bases and J gave up 3 bases; unmatched junction bases: 4. There are 16 residues in the CDR3. CDR1 and CDR2 (germline): KGHDR, SFDVKD. As DNA, the CDR3 is TGTGCCACCAGTGATTTGCAAGGGGACAGCTACAATGAGCAGTTCTTC. Amino acid sequence: CATSDLQGDSYNEQFF.

The rearrangement joins TRBV12-3 or TRBV12-4 to TRBJ2-1; no reliable D call. The CDR3 is 11 amino acids. Trimming removed 3 bases at V and 9 bases at J, with 6 bases between. The chain's CDR3 is CASSFHGEQFF. For the CDR3, the DNA is TGTGCCAGCAGTTTCCACGGTGAGCAGTTCTTC.

This chain connects TRBV7-6 to TRBJ1-3; possible D gene TRBD1, 6 bases. The V end was cut by 5 bases, the J end by 0 bases, with 17 bases between. The CDR3 contains 17 residues. Per germline, CDR1 SGHVS and CDR2 FNYEAQ. DNA of the CDR3: TGTGCCAGCAGCGTCTGGACAGCGCTAAGCTCTGGAAACACCATATATTTT. Its translation: CASSVWTALSSGNTIYF.

The chain uses TRBV23-1 and TRBJ2-1; 10 bases are shared with TRBD1. TRBV23-1 is treated as an ORF (open reading frame) with a function not yet certain. The CDR3 is made up of 17 amino acids. With 3 bases clipped from V and 0 bases from J, the junction kept 5 bases outside the gene matches. The CDR3 here is CASSHPGQGRSYNEQFF. The CDR3 DNA reads TGCGCCAGCAGTCATCCGGGACAGGGGCGCTCCTACAATGAGCAGTTCTTC.

The rearrangement uses TRBV6-5 and TRBJ1-6; D unclear. The CDR3 runs 13 residues. The germline V and J ends were trimmed by 7 bases and 8 bases, with 12 bases remaining between them. Germline CDR1 and CDR2: MNHEY and SVGAGI. CDR3 nucleotide sequence: TGTGCCAGCAAGAACCGAGGGCATTCACCCCTCCACTTT. Its protein product is CASKNRGHSPLHF.

The chain recombines TRBV15 with TRBJ1-5; 10 bases are a match to TRBD1. This CDR3 is 15 amino acids long. Germline CDR1 reads LNHNV; CDR2 reads YYDKDF (reference sequence). Losses at the gene ends were 4 bases for V and 7 bases for J; bases not matched to a gene: 7. The CDR3 loop reads CATSTRTGGRQPQHF. In DNA form, the CDR3 reads TGTGCCACCAGCACGCGGACAGGGGGACGACAGCCCCAGCATTTT.

The chain's CDR3 is CASSRSGPTGTGELFF. The CDR3 DNA is TGCGCCAGCAGCCGGAGCGGCCCCACGGGAACCGGGGAGCTGTTTTTT. The chain carries TRBV5-1 and TRBJ2-2; the D gene is possibly TRBD2 (5 bases). The CDR3 runs to 16 residues. Germline V gene sequence: CDR1 SGHRS, CDR2 YFSETQ. V was shortened by 4 bases and J by 5 bases, with 18 bases between the two germline ends.

This chain joins TRBV7-9 and TRBJ2-2, with TRBD1 matching 7 bases. J gave up 2 bases and V 7 bases, and 7 bases lay outside the gene matches. The CDR3 runs to 15 residues. Germline assignment: CDR1 SEHNR and CDR2 FQNEAQ (reference sequence). Here the CDR3 reads CASTPTGFNTGELFF. In DNA form, the CDR3 reads TGTGCCAGCACCCCGACAGGGTTCAACACCGGGGAGCTGTTTTTT.

The chain links TRBV7-9 to TRBJ1-3, with unresolved D. Germline lookup yields CDR1 SEHNR and CDR2 FQNEAQ (reference sequence). The ends were cut back, 5 bases at V and 0 bases at J, with 17 bases in the middle. CDR3 size: 17 residues. CDR3 DNA sequence: TGTGCCAGCAGCCCCAGACGAAATTGGGCCTCTGGAAACACCATATATTTT. This translates into CASSPRRNWASGNTIYF.

This clone was recorded only once. J is TRBJ2-1 and V is TRBV11-3, with a possible D match to TRBD2 (6 bases). Deletions cut 3 bases from V and 9 bases from J, with 15 bases between. This CDR3 has 14 residues. Germline CDR1 is SGHNT and CDR2 is YENEEA. The CDR3 DNA is TGTGCCAGCAGCTTGCATGGGGGGATTGGTGAGCAGTTCTTC. Residues: CASSLHGGIGEQFF. Full variable domain (rest looked up from reference TRBV11-3 and TRBJ2-1): EAGVVQSPRYKIIEKKQPVAFWCNPISGHNTLYWYLQNLGQGPELLIRYENEEAVDDSQLPKDRFSAERLKGVDSTLKIQPAELGDSAVYLCASSLHGGIGEQFFGPGTRLTVL.

The rearrangement joins TRBV9 to TRBJ2-1, with no clear D. The V end was cut by 0 bases, the J end by 2 bases, with 6 bases between. Germline loops: CDR1 SGDLS, CDR2 YYNGEE. This CDR3 has 14 amino acids. The chain's CDR3 is CASSVDSTYNEQFF. The DNA for the CDR3 is TGTGCCAGCAGCGTAGACTCCACCTACAATGAGCAGTTCTTC.

This clone has a handful of counts. The CDR3 spells CASSPRAGANYGYTF. CDR3 DNA sequence: TGTGCCAGCAGCCCTCGGGCAGGGGCTAACTATGGCTACACCTTC. V usage is TRBV11-3 and J usage is TRBJ1-2; D might be TRBD1 (6 bases). Germline CDR1 reads SGHNT; CDR2 reads YENEEA. V dropped 5 bases and J dropped 0 bases, with 13 bases sitting between them. The CDR3 contains 15 residues.

The chain couples TRBV10-3 to TRBJ1-5; 9 bases are shared with TRBD1. V lost 7 bases to trimming and J lost 8 bases; unmatched junction nucleotides: 6. This CDR3 has 13 residues. Germline loops: CDR1 ENHRY, CDR2 SYGVKD. The CDR3 sequence: CAITRDREEPQHF. The DNA for the CDR3 is TGTGCCATCACCCGGGACAGGGAGGAGCCCCAGCATTTT.

This chain joins TRBV7-8 and TRBJ2-1; 10 nucleotides match TRBD1. The V gene's germline CDR1 is SGHVS and CDR2 FQNEAQ. The CDR3 runs 16 residues. The junction had 10 bases not matched to a gene; V was cut back by 5 bases and J by 6 bases. The CDR3 sequence is CASSLLGGQGTNEQFF. In DNA form, the CDR3 reads TGTGCCAGCAGCCTCCTGGGGGGACAGGGGACCAATGAGCAGTTCTTC.

The chain has TRBV7-6 and TRBJ2-7, with 11 bases aligning to TRBD2. CDR1 SGHVS and CDR2 FNYEAQ come from the germline V gene. The CDR3 contains 16 residues. Trimming took 5 bases from V and 7 from J; bases not matched to a gene: 13. CDR3 protein: CASSAPLAGGTREQYF. CDR3 sequence (DNA): TGTGCCAGCAGCGCCCCCCTAGCGGGAGGAACTAGGGAGCAGTACTTC.

The chain recombines TRBV19 with TRBJ2-3; 14 bases map to TRBD2. The V and J ends lost 4 bases and 10 bases, in that order; junction bases with no gene match: 4. This CDR3 spans 14 amino acids. Germline CDR1 LNHDA, CDR2 SQIVND (reference sequence). The CDR3 DNA reads TGTGCCAGTAGTACGACTAGCGGGGGGGCCTCGCAGTATTTT. It is translated as CASSTTSGGASQYF.